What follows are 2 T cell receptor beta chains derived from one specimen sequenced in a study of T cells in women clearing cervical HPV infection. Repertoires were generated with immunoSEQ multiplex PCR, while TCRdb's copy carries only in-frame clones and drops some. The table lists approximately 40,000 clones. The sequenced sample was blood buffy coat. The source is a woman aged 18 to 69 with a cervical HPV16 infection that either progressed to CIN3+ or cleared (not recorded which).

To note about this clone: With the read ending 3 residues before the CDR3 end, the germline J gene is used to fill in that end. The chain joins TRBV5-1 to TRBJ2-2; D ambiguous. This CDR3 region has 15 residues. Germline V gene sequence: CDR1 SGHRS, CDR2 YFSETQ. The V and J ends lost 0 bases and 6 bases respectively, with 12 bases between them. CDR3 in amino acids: CASSLAAVSAGELFF. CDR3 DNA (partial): TGCGCCAGCAGCTTGGCCGCGGTCAGCGCCGGGGAG.

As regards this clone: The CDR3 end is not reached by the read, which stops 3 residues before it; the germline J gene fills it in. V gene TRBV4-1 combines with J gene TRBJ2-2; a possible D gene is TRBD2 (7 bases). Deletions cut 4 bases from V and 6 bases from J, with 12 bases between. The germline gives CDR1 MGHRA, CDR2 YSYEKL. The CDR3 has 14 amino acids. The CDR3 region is CASSLRGGAGELFF. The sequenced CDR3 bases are TGCGCCAGCAGCCTCAGGGGAGGGGCCGGGGAG.